The rows below give T cell receptor beta chains drawn from one sample of a study of blood T cell repertoires in COVID-19. Some clones are missing from TCRdb's copy, which holds only in-frame ones; the method was immunoSEQ multiplex PCR. Of under 250,000 clones listed, approximately 80% were seen once; the top ten hold about 8.1%. The material sequenced was peripheral blood. The receptors come from a man at least 80 years old with acute or convalescent COVID-19. Both conserved end residues are trimmed from each CDR3.

>TRBJ2-7|11|TRBV27
ASRPLSSYEQY
>TRBJ1-2|12|TRBV9
ASSVGSATGGYT
>TRBJ2-7|14|TRBV5-4
ASSLSVDRAFDEQY
>TRBJ2-3|19|TRBV10-1
ASSGRGLTGQTSPSTDTQY
>TRBJ1-5|13|TRBV28
ASSSGNSLNQPQH
>TRBJ1-2|15|TRBV5-5
ASSFALLAPPGDGYT
>TRBJ2-7|12|TRBV5-1
ASSQRTGGGEQY
>TRBJ2-7|10|TRBV5-1
ASSRDSYEQY
>TRBJ2-7|10|TRBV6-5
ASRGPGTTQY
>TRBJ1-5|12|TRBV12-5
ASAPGQGYQPQH
>TRBJ2-7|17|TRBV5-3
ARSLAGVGLAGASYEQY
>TRBJ1-5|14|TRBV4-1
ASSQDSATGFQPQH
>TRBJ2-7|12|TRBV6-1
ASSDVGRTYEQY
>TRBJ1-2|13|TRBV6-5
ASSRDRFAQVGYT
>TRBJ1-2|11|TRBV2
ASSYRDKEGYT
>TRBJ2-1|14|TRBV27
ASSPRDSQGGNEQF
>TRBJ1-2|13|TRBV5-1
ASSSNEGQSAGYT
>TRBJ2-7|13|TRBV14
ASSQGQRGPYEQY
>TRBJ2-7|17|TRBV7-6
ASSLASGSAMPLPYEQY
>TRBJ2-1|15|TRBV24-1
ATSEPGVGVSYNEQF
>TRBJ1-6|14|TRBV6-5
ASSYSWDSRRSPLH
>TRBJ1-2|13|TRBV9
ASNPGRQGFNGYT
>TRBJ2-1|11|TRBV7-2
ASSSRTSGEQF
>TRBJ2-1|12|TRBV5-1
ASSSGTGMDEQF